Included here is one TCR beta chain sequence, with context. The entry originates in a study of blood T cell repertoires in COVID-19. In the study overall: The cDNA or gDNA used as material had been derived from T cells, B-cell-depleted T cells, or PBMCs.

As processed by the authors: Amplification of reference gene primers provided the estimated nucleated cell counts. This table comes from immunoSEQ multiplex PCR, and its TCRdb copy is limited to in-frame clones, with some not included. That table gives V, J and clone size, and the DNA gave D and trimming. The table lists some 110,000 clones, more than 75% of them singletons, with under 5% in the top ten. CDR1 is LNHDA, CDR2 SQIVND, per germline (reference sequence). Trimming cost V 8 bases and J 1 base, with 14 bases left between them. This CDR3 region has 14 residues. Specimen: peripheral blood. The rearrangement links TRBV19 to TRBJ1-1, with D maybe TRBD1 (5 bases). This receptor was taken from a man in his forties with acute or convalescent COVID-19. The CDR3 protein is CASGLDGANTEAFF. The CDR3, as DNA: TGTGCCAGTGGTCTAGATGGGGCGAACACTGAAGCTTTCTTT.